This T cell receptor beta chain was sequenced during a study of cytomegalovirus exposure and HLA in healthy donors. 60 Vbeta and 13 Jbeta primers were used in PCR. Method: immunoSEQ multiplex PCR; TCRdb's copy keeps in-frame clones and lacks some. The data contain more than 110,000 clones, 73% of them singletons. Comments on this clone: Its target is unknown.

General study results and limits: In an earlier analysis, productive rearrangement rates for most beta V segments clustered near 87% or 30%.

The CDR3 covers 14 residues. With 2 bases removed from V and 0 bases from J, the gap between germline ends came to 5 bases. The V gene's germline CDR1 is SGDLS and CDR2 YYNGEE. The rearrangement uses TRBV9 and TRBJ1-4; D remains unclear. The sequenced material came from PBMCs. The TCR originated in a human donor in good health. CDR3 coding DNA: TGTGCCAGCAGCGTCGGAGCAACTAATGAAAAACTGTTTTTT. This codes for CASSVGATNEKLFF.